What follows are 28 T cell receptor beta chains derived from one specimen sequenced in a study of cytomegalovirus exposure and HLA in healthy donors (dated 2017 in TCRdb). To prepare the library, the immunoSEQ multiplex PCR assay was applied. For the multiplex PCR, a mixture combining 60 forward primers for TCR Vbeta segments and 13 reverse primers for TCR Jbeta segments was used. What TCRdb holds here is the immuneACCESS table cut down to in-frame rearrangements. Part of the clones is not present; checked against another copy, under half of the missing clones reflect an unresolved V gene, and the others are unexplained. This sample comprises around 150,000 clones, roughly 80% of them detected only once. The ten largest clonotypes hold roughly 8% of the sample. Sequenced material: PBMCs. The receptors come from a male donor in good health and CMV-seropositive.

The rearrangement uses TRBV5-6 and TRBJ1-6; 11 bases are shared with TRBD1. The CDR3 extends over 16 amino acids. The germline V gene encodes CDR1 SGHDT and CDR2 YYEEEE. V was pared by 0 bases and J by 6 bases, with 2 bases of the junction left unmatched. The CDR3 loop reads CASSLGTGGSNSPLHF. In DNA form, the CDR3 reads TGTGCCAGCAGCTTGGGGACAGGGGGCTCTAATTCACCCCTCCACTTT. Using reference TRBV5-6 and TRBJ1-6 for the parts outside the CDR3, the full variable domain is DAGVTQSPTHLIKTRGQQVTLRCSPKSGHDTVSWYQQALGQGPQFIFQYYEEEERQRGNFPDRFSGHQFPNYSSELNVNALLLGDSALYLCASSLGTGGSNSPLHFGNGTRLTVT.

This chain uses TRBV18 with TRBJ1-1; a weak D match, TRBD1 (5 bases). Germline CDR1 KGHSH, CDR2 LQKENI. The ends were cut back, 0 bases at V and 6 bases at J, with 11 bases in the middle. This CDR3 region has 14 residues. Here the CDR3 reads CASSPPGGRPEAFF. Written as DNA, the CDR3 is TGTGCCAGCTCACCACCGGGGGGTCGGCCTGAAGCTTTCTTT.

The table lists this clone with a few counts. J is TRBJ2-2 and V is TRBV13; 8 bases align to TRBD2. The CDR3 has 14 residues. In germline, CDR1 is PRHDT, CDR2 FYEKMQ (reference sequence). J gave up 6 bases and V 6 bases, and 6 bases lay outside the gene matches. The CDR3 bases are TGTGCCAGCAGTTACGGGGGGGCGGCCGGGGAGCTGTTTTTT. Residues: CASSYGGAAGELFF. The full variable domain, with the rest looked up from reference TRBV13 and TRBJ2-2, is AAGVIQSPRHLIKEKRETATLKCYPIPRHDTVYWYQQGPGQDPQFLISFYEKMQSDKGSIPDRFSAQQFSDYHSELNMSSLELGDSALYFCASSYGGAAGELFFGEGSRLTVL.

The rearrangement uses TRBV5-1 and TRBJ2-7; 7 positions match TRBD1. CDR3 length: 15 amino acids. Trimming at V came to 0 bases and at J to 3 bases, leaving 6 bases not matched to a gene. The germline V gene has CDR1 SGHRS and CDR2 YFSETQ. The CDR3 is CASSLDSQGVYEQYF. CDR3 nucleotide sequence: TGCGCCAGCAGCTTGGATAGTCAGGGGGTCTACGAGCAGTACTTC.

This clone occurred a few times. The CDR3 loop is CASFRGAVRAGNTIYF. CDR3 nucleotide sequence: TGTGCCAGCTTCCGGGGGGCAGTCCGCGCTGGAAACACCATATATTTT. The chain has TRBV28 and TRBJ1-3, with D possibly TRBD1 on 6 matching bases. Trimming shortened V by 8 bases and J by 2 bases, and 19 bases separated the two germline ends. Per germline, CDR1 MDHEN and CDR2 SYDVKM. CDR3 length equals 16 residues.

As DNA, the CDR3 is TGCGCCAGCAGCGAGAAGTTCAATGAGCAGTTCTTC. Residues: CASSEKFNEQFF. The rearrangement uses TRBV5-1 and TRBJ2-1; D uncertain. From germline, CDR1 is SGHRS and CDR2 YFSETQ. This CDR3 comprises 12 residues. Trimming took 4 bases from V and 6 from J, leaving 8 bases between them.

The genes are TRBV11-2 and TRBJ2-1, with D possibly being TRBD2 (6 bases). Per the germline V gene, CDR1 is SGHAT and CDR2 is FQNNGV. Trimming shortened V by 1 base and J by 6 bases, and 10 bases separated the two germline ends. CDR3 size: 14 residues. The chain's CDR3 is CASSLVGSGNEQFF. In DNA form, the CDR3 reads TGTGCCAGCAGCTTAGTTGGTAGCGGCAATGAGCAGTTCTTC.

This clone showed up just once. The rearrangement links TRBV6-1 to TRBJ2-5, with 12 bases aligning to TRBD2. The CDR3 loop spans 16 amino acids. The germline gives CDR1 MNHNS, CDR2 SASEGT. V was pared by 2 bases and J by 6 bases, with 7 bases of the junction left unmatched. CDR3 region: CASSERSSGGGKTQYF. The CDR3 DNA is TGTGCCAGCAGTGAAAGGTCTAGCGGGGGGGGGAAGACCCAGTACTTC.

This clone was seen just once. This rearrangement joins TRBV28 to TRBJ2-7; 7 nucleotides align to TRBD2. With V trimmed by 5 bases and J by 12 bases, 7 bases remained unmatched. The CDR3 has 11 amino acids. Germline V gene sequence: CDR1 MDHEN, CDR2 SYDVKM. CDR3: CASSLRGEVYF. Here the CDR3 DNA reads TGTGCCAGCAGTCTCCGGGGGGAGGTGTACTTC.

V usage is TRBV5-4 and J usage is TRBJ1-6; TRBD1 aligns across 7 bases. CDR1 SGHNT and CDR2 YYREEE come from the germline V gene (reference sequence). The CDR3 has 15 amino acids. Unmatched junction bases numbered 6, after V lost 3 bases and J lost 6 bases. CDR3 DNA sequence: TGTGCCAGCAGCTCCGCAGGGGGAGCTAATTCACCCCTCCACTTT. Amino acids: CASSSAGGANSPLHF.

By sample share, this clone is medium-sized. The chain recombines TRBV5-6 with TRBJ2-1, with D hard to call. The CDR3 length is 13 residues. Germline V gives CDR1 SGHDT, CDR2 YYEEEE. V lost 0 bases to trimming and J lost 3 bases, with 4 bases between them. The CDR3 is CASSLGYYNEQFF. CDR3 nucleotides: TGTGCCAGCAGCTTGGGCTACTACAATGAGCAGTTCTTC.

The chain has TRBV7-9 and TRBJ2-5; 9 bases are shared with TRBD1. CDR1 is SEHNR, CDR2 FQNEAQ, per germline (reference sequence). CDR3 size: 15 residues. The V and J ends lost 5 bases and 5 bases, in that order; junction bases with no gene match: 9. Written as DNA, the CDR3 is TGTGCCAGCAGCACCTCCGGGACAGGGTGGGAGACCCAGTACTTC. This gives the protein CASSTSGTGWETQYF.

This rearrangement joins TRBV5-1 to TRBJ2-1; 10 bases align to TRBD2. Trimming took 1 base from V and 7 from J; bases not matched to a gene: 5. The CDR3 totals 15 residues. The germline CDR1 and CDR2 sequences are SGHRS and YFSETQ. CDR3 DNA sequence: TGCGCCAGCAGCTTGCTAGCGGGAGTTTTAAATGAGCAGTTCTTC. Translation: CASSLLAGVLNEQFF.

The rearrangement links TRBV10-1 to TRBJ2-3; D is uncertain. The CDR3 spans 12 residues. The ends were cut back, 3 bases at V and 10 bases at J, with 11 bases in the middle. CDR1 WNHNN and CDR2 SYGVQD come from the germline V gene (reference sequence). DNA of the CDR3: TGCGCCAGCAGTGAAACTGAGATGGCGCAGTATTTT. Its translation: CASSETEMAQYF.

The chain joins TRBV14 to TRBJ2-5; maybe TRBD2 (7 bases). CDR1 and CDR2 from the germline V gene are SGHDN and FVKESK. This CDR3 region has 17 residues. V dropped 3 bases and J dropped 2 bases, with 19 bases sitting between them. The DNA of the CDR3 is TGTGCCAGCAGCCATCAACGGCGGGGGCCTCTTCAAGAGACCCAGTACTTC. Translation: CASSHQRRGPLQETQYF.

For the CDR3, the DNA is TGTGCCAGCAGCTTAAATCCCATTAGCGGGAGTTCGCAGTTCTTC. Protein sequence: CASSLNPISGSSQFF. The chain joins TRBV7-2 to TRBJ2-1; 9 bases map to TRBD2. CDR3 size: 15 residues. Germline-derived CDR1 and CDR2 are SGHTA and FQGNSA. V was pared by 2 bases and J by 12 bases, with 11 bases of the junction left unmatched.

The CDR3 loop is CAWSDTGSSNEKLFF. CDR3 in DNA: TGTGCCTGGAGTGATACAGGCAGCTCCAATGAAAAACTGTTTTTT. V is TRBV30 and J is TRBJ1-4, with a weak D call TRBD1 (5 bases). V was trimmed by 1 base and J by 5 bases, leaving 14 bases between them. From germline, CDR1 is GTSNPN and CDR2 SVGIG (reference sequence). The CDR3 length is 15 residues.

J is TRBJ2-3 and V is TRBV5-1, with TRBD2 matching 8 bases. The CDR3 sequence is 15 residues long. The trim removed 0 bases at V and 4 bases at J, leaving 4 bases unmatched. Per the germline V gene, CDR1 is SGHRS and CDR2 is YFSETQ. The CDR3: CASSLAPGGADTQYF. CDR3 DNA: TGCGCCAGCAGCTTGGCCCCCGGGGGGGCAGATACGCAGTATTTT.

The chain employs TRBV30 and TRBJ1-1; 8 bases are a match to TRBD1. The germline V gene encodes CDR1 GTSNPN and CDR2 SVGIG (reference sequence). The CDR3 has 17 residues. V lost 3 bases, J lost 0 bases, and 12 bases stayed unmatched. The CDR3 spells CAWSFGMTGAMNTEAFF. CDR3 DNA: TGTGCCTGGAGCTTTGGGATGACAGGGGCAATGAACACTGAAGCTTTCTTT.

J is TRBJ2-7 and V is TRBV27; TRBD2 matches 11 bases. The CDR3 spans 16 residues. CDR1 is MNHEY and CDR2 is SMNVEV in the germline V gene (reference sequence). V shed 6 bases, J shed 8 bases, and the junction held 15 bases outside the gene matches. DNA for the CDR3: TGTGCCAGCAGCTACCGCGATCCGGGACTAGCGGTTCAGCAGTACTTC. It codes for CASSYRDPGLAVQQYF.

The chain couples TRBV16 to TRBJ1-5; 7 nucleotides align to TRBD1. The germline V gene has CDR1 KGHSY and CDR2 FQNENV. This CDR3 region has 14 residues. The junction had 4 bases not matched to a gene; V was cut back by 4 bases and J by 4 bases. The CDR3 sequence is CASSRTGLNQPQHF. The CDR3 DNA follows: TGTGCCAGCAGCCGGACAGGTTTAAATCAGCCCCAGCATTTT.

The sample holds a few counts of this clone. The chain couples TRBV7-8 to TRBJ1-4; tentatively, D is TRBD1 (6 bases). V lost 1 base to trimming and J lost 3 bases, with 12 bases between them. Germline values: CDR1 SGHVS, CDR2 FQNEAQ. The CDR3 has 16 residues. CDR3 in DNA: TGTGCCAGCAGCTTAGGGTTGGGGGCGGCTAATGAAAAACTGTTTTTT. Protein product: CASSLGLGAANEKLFF.

CDR3 coding DNA: TGCGCCAGCAGCCAAGAGGCGGACAGGGGGACCTACAATGAGCAGTTCTTC. Translated, it gives CASSQEADRGTYNEQFF. V is TRBV4-3 and J is TRBJ2-1; 10 positions match TRBD1. Germline V lookup: CDR1 LGHNA, CDR2 YSLEER. V dropped 0 bases and J dropped 2; count of bases not matched to a gene: 4. The CDR3 spans 17 residues.

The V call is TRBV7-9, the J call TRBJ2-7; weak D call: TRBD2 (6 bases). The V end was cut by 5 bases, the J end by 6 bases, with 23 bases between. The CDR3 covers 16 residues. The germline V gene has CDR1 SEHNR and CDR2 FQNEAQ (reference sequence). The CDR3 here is CASSRYGGATPSEQYF. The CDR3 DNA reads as TGTGCCAGCAGCCGTTACGGAGGGGCCACCCCATCCGAGCAGTACTTC.

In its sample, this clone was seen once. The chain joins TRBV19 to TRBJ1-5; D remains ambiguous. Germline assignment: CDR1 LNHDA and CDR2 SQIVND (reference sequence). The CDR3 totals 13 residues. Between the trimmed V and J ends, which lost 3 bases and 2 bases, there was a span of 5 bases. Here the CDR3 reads CASSILGNQPQHF. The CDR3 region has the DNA TGTGCCAGTAGTATTCTCGGCAATCAGCCCCAGCATTTT.

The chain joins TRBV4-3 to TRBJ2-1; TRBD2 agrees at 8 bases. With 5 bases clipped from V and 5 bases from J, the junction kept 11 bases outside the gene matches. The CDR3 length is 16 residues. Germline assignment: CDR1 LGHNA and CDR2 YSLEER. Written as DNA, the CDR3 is TGCGCCAGCAGCGACCAACTAGCGGACGTTAACAATGAGCAGTTCTTC. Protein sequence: CASSDQLADVNNEQFF.

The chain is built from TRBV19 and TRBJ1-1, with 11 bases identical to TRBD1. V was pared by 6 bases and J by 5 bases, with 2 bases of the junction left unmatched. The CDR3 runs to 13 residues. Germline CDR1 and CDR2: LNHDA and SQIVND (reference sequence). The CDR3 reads CASRDRGLTEAFF. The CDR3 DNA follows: TGTGCCAGTAGGGACAGGGGGCTTACTGAAGCTTTCTTT.

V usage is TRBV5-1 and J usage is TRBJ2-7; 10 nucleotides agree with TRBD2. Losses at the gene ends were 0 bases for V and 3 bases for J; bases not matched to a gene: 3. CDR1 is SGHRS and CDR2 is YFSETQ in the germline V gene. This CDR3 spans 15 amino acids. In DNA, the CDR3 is TGCGCCAGCAGCTTGGGAGGGACTAGCGTCTACGAGCAGTACTTC. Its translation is CASSLGGTSVYEQYF. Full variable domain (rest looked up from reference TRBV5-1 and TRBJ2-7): KAGVTQTPRYLIKTRGQQVTLSCSPISGHRSVSWYQQTPGQGLQFLFEYFSETQRNKGNFPGRFSGRQFSNSRSEMNVSTLELGDSALYLCASSLGGTSVYEQYFGPGTRLTVT.